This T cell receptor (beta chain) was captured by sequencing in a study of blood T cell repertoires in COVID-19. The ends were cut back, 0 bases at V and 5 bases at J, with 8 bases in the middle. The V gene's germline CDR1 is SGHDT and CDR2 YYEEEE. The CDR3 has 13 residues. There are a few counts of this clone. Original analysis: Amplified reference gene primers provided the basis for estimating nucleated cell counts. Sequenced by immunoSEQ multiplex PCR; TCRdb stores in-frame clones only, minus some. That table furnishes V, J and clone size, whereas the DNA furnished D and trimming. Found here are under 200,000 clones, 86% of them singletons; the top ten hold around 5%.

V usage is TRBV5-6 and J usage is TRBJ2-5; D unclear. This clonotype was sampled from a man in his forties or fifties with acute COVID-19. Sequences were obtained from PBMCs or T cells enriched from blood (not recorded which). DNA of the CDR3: TGTGCCAGCAGCTTGGAAGGAGTGGAGACCCAGTACTTC. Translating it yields CASSLEGVETQYF.